These T cell receptor beta chains were read from a single sample in a study of identical twins. One entry per CDR3 protein results from TCRdb running MiXCR on the 5' RACE reads. The sample carries 200,000 to 250,000 distinct CDR3 sequences, about 12% recorded once. This sample was also put to use in a study of yellow fever vaccine responses in identical twins.

The material sequenced was memory (CD45RO+) T cells sorted from blood. These receptors all stem from a young woman in good health. Both conserved end residues are part of each CDR3. The order of the fields is clone size, V gene, J gene, D gene, CDR3 protein, CDR3 DNA. The D gene is left open where the match is weak. Not all rows give a size; the values are once, few, many and, for expanded clones, a class.

size: few; V: TRBV9; J: TRBJ2-1; D: TRBD2; CDR3: CASSVEGLGANEQFF; DNA: TGTGCCAGCAGCGTAGAGGGACTAGGGGCCAATGAGCAGTTCTTC
size: few; V: TRBV7-9; J: TRBJ1-4; D: TRBD1; CDR3: CASTRTGGAEKLFF; DNA: TGTGCCAGCACCCGGACAGGGGGGGCTGAAAAACTGTTTTTT
size: NA; V: TRBV7-7; J: TRBJ2-5; D: NA; CDR3: CASSPQWGNPQETQYF; DNA: TGTGCTAGCAGCCCCCAGTGGGGGAACCCACAAGAGACCCAGTACTTC
size: few; V: TRBV7-2; J: TRBJ2-2; D: NA; CDR3: CASSLATVGPGELFF; DNA: TGTGCCAGCAGCTTAGCCACAGTGGGCCCCGGGGAGCTGTTTTTT
size: many; V: TRBV12-3/TRBV12-4; J: TRBJ2-3; D: NA; CDR3: CASSFRKSSTDTQYF; DNA: TGTGCCAGCAGTTTTAGAAAGTCTAGCACAGATACGCAGTATTTT
size: many; V: TRBV11-1; J: TRBJ2-1; D: TRBD2; CDR3: CASSATSGLYNEQFF; DNA: TGTGCCAGCAGCGCGACTAGCGGACTTTACAATGAGCAGTTCTTC
size: many; V: TRBV5-1; J: TRBJ1-1; D: NA; CDR3: CASSPVGNTEAFF; DNA: TGCGCCAGCAGCCCGGTAGGGAACACTGAAGCTTTCTTT
size: few; V: TRBV2; J: TRBJ2-3; D: NA; CDR3: CASKPDLFSTDTQYF; DNA: TGTGCCAGCAAACCAGACCTCTTTAGCACAGATACGCAGTATTTT
size: many; V: TRBV6-4; J: TRBJ2-1; D: TRBD2; CDR3: CASRAGGPSDEQFF; DNA: TGTGCCAGCAGAGCGGGGGGGCCGAGCGATGAGCAGTTCTTC
size: NA; V: TRBV5-1; J: TRBJ2-1; D: TRBD2; CDR3: CASTGTRTYTRNEQFF; DNA: TGCGCCAGTACAGGGACTAGGACTTACACGCGCAATGAGCAGTTCTTC
size: few; V: TRBV6-5; J: TRBJ1-3; D: NA; CDR3: CASSYNRVTGNTIYF; DNA: TGTGCCAGCAGTTACAACAGAGTGACTGGAAACACCATATATTTT
size: few; V: TRBV12-3/TRBV12-4; J: TRBJ2-7; D: TRBD2; CDR3: CASSSLAGERYEQYF; DNA: TGTGCCAGCAGTTCGCTAGCGGGGGAACGCTACGAGCAGTACTTC
size: few; V: TRBV20-1; J: TRBJ1-1; D: TRBD1; CDR3: CSANPDRDSTEAFF; DNA: TGCAGTGCTAACCCCGACCGGGACAGCACTGAAGCTTTCTTT
size: NA; V: TRBV5-4; J: TRBJ2-1; D: NA; CDR3: CASAYLVGTSYNEQFF; DNA: TGTGCCAGCGCCTACCTTGTTGGGACCAGCTACAATGAGCAGTTCTTC
size: many; V: TRBV20-1; J: TRBJ2-3; D: TRBD2; CDR3: CSAPTSGGLNTQYF; DNA: TGCAGTGCCCCAACTAGCGGGGGGCTTAATACGCAGTATTTT
size: few; V: TRBV14; J: TRBJ2-5; D: TRBD2; CDR3: CASSRGVIQETQYF; DNA: TGTGCCAGCAGTCGGGGGGTGATTCAAGAGACCCAGTACTTC
size: few; V: TRBV18; J: TRBJ2-7; D: NA; CDR3: CASSLSRDHYEQYF; DNA: TGTGCCAGCTCACTGTCGAGGGACCACTACGAGCAGTACTTC
size: NA; V: TRBV12-3/TRBV12-4; J: TRBJ2-5; D: NA; CDR3: CASRPPGARETQYF; DNA: TGTGCCAGCAGGCCTCCAGGAGCAAGAGAGACCCAGTACTTC
size: many; V: TRBV29-1; J: TRBJ2-1; D: NA; CDR3: CSVEDPWTEEYNEQFF; DNA: TGCAGCGTTGAAGATCCTTGGACAGAAGAATACAATGAGCAGTTCTTC
size: many; V: TRBV15; J: TRBJ2-7; D: TRBD1; CDR3: CATSRVNDRDEQYF; DNA: TGTGCCACCAGCAGAGTTAATGACAGGGACGAGCAGTACTTC
size: few; V: TRBV5-1; J: TRBJ2-1; D: NA; CDR3: CASSLGRPSYNEQFF; DNA: TGCGCCAGCAGCTTGGGACGTCCCTCCTACAATGAGCAGTTCTTC
size: NA; V: TRBV7-2; J: TRBJ2-7; D: TRBD1; CDR3: CASSLGPLDRGLYEQYF; DNA: TGTGCCAGCAGCTTAGGACCGTTAGACAGGGGGTTGTACGAGCAGTACTTC
size: NA; V: TRBV9; J: TRBJ2-3; D: NA; CDR3: CASSVQGSPSTDTQYF; DNA: TGTGCCAGCAGCGTACAGGGGTCCCCTAGCACAGATACGCAGTATTTT
size: NA; V: TRBV28; J: TRBJ2-4; D: NA; CDR3: CASSHGGRSNIQYF; DNA: TGTGCCAGCAGTCACGGAGGGCGTTCGAACATTCAGTACTTC
size: NA; V: TRBV2; J: TRBJ2-3; D: NA; CDR3: CASSVGVSETDTQYF; DNA: TGTGCCAGCAGTGTGGGAGTGAGCGAAACAGATACGCAGTATTTT
size: NA; V: TRBV29-1; J: TRBJ2-2; D: TRBD2; CDR3: CSGGLAGNTGELFF; DNA: TGCAGCGGAGGACTAGCGGGGAACACCGGGGAGCTGTTTTTT
size: NA; V: TRBV24-1; J: TRBJ2-7; D: TRBD2; CDR3: CATSAPLAGVYEQYF; DNA: TGTGCCACCAGTGCCCCACTAGCGGGAGTCTACGAGCAGTACTTC
size: few; V: TRBV6-1; J: TRBJ2-7; D: NA; CDR3: CASSRPGRSYEQYF; DNA: TGTGCCAGCAGCCGACCTGGACGGTCCTACGAGCAGTACTTC
size: NA; V: TRBV28; J: TRBJ2-1; D: TRBD2; CDR3: CASSFGGLAGAPYNEQFF; DNA: TGTGCCAGCAGCTTTGGGGGACTAGCGGGGGCCCCCTACAATGAGCAGTTCTTC
size: NA; V: TRBV6-2/TRBV6-3; J: TRBJ2-7; D: NA; CDR3: CASGDYEQYF; DNA: TGTGCCAGCGGCGACTACGAGCAGTACTTC